This entry is about one TCR beta chain. This sample was taken from a study of blood T cell repertoires in COVID-19. Participants were aged 18 to 89 years, lived in 20 to 30 US areas, and enrolled virtually. Participant reports of clinical history set cohort assignment. TCRdb's table, derived via immunoSEQ multiplex PCR, lists solely in-frame clones and lacks some. The sample carries around 220,000 clones, about 91% recorded once. This TCR was sampled from a woman aged 45-59 years with acute COVID-19. The specimen sequenced was PBMCs or T cells enriched from blood (not recorded which).

The CDR3 region has the DNA TGTGCCAGCAACCACCTAAACCCGCGAGAGACCCAGTACTTC. Protein product: CASNHLNPRETQYF. This chain links TRBV5-5 with TRBJ2-5; D remains unclear. The V gene's germline CDR1 is SGHKS and CDR2 YYEKEE (reference sequence). Trimming removed 6 bases at V and 4 bases at J, with 16 bases between. The CDR3 is 14 amino acids.